The source of this TCR beta chain is a study of blood T cells in healthy people across ages (dated by TCRdb to between 2014 and 2017). About the study as a whole: Template switching captured roughly one uniquely barcoded TCR beta cDNA molecule per two T cells in model experiments. The study measured age-related changes in TCR beta repertoire diversity using deep sequencing normalized with unique cDNA molecular identifiers. The donors were split into four age groups: young (average roughly 15 years), middle-aged (nearly 40), aged (over 55) and long-lived (roughly 86). Two additional independent replicas of 1 million unique cDNA reads from the same blood draw were analyzed for two donors (one aged 18 to 30 and one aged 80 or older). Beyond this particular receptor, the publication reports: Total diversity estimates from one million sequenced T cells were considered lower bounds and underestimates. A strong correlation was found between observed TCR beta diversity and the percentage of naive T cells measured by flow cytometry. Donor CMV infection status was unknown, potentially confounding age-related changes in expanded clonotypes. Compared with the aged group, the long-lived group had more naive CD4+ T cells, fewer expanded clones and increased TCR diversity, a pattern suggesting age selection. Since profiling was done on bulk unsorted PBMCs, naive and antigen-experienced compartments could not be conclusively compared. As age increased, observed TCR beta diversity per million T cells dropped in a roughly linear way, and a significant reduction was already evident by age 40.

The library came from 5' RACE. The sequencer listed for this sample is Illumina HiSeq 2500. A second PCR of about 6 to 11 cycles was run with a J-beta primer mix and a sample-barcoded 5' primer. A template-switch 5' adaptor carrying 12 random nucleotides introduced a unique molecular identifier onto each TCR beta cDNA molecule. Each sample yielded at least 2.5 million CDR3-containing paired-end reads. The Mint cDNA synthesis kit, primed by a TRBC-specific oligonucleotide, was used to synthesize first-strand cDNA from all RNA. Following uracil-DNA glycosylase treatment, a first 18-cycle PCR with universal primers M1SS and BC2_uni_R was performed on all cDNA. From the authors' description of their analysis: Each sample was normalized by randomly selecting 1 million high-quality reads, each carrying a distinct molecular identifier. Reads with shared molecular identifiers were discarded instead of being binned into consensus sequences. MiTCR, set to a Q25 quality threshold and the strictest error-elimination algorithm, was used for CDR3 identification, clonotype clustering and error correction. A nonparametric unseen species model with Euler transformation was used to estimate lower-bound total TCR beta diversity. TCRdb reanalyzed the raw reads on its own, using fastp at Q25 for trimming and MiXCR for clone calling, and kept in-frame beta chains. Entries that share a CDR3 protein sequence are merged under the most common genes and DNA. TCRdb, not the authors, supplied the V and J calls. The sample table contains about 780,000 distinct CDR3 sequences; only one count was recorded for about a quarter of them. Of the sample, around 3% is held by the ten largest clones.

Systemically healthy Caucasian individuals from Russia, around 39 in total and aged 6 to 90 years, were included as donors. Approximately 11 milliliters of peripheral blood were drawn from each donor into EDTA-treated Vacutainer tubes. Ficoll-Paque density-gradient centrifugation was used to isolate PBMCs, with at least 6.5 million per sample. Total RNA, at least 5.5 micrograms per sample, was extracted from PBMCs with Trizol reagent. Naive CD45RAhigh/CD27high T cell percentages were measured by flow cytometry on a PBMC aliquot from every donor. The CDR3 has 11 amino acids, counting the end cysteine and phenylalanine. Here the CDR3 DNA is all that survives: 33 bases in frame from base 1. V drops 10 bases and J drops 7 bases, leaving 10 bases in between. CDR1 and CDR2 were assigned from the germline V gene (reference sequence) as LNHDA and SQIVND. This clonotype has more than one count but fewer than ten. There is no known antigen for this receptor. No per-base quality is available; no much larger clone lies one base away.

The data also belong to a second study, concerning T cells of mothers and their children. Drawing on the second study: Nine systemically healthy Caucasian individuals served as donors, namely three mothers together with their six children. cDNA synthesis consumed the entire amount of extracted RNA, loaded at around 1.4 ug RNA in each 15 ul reaction. Sample barcodes and 2-4 random nucleotides were added via the M1S primer in the second PCR. More than 9 million TCR beta CDR3 reads were obtained from each mother, and about 3 million reads were obtained from each child. In both related and unrelated pairs, thymic selection shapes the output of TCR recombination in a similar way, with inherited differences having only a minor effect. Related mother-child pairs always showed normalized repertoire overlap that was slightly higher than in unrelated mother-child pairs, though the difference was never significant. No persistent microchimeric T cell clones were detected, at a sensitivity of around 97 clones per million clonotypes. Deep NGS was used in the study to compare the TCR beta repertoires of mothers and children and to look for features that separate related mother-child pairs from unrelated individuals. The mean age was roughly 40 +/- 4 years for the mothers and roughly 11 +/- 4 years for the children. After adapters were ligated using NEBNext reagents, the libraries underwent 100+100 nt paired-end sequencing on an Illumina HiSeq 2000. To prevent cross-contamination, the mother and child libraries were prepared one month apart and sequenced in separate runs. Each donor had between roughly 450,000 and 2,100,000 distinct TCR beta clonotypes identified. Naive TCR beta clonotypes were estimated from low-frequency clonotypes matched to each donor's FACS-determined naive share, without sorting.

This TCR came from a boy younger than 18 in good health. This sequence uses TRBV19 and TRBJ2-2; a weak D assignment points to TRBD1 (5 bases agree). Sequencing used blood. The CDR3 protein: CATNQGGELFF. The nucleotide sequence reads as follows: TGTGCCACCAACCAGGGCGGGGAGCTGTTTTTT.